Detailed here is one T cell receptor beta chain. Its antigen is undetermined. The data are from a study of CD8+ T cells in alopecia areata. The study, taken as a whole, reports: Affected scalp, especially in alopecia totalis/universalis, had a higher clonality than normal scalp did.

The CDR3 has 13 residues. CDR1 is MNHEY, CDR2 SVGAGI, per germline. With 5 bases removed from V and 2 bases from J, the gap between germline ends came to 10 bases. RNA, once extracted, was reverse transcribed into cDNA for use as the sequencing template. TCRdb keeps only in-frame clones here, not all; method: immunoSEQ multiplex PCR. In the table there are 150,000 or so clones, approximately 87% of which are singletons. The chain carries TRBV6-5 and TRBJ2-7, with D tentatively TRBD1 or TRBD2 (5 bases each). Material: CD8+ T cells sorted from blood, obtained at week 0. This receptor was taken from a human donor with alopecia areata. In DNA form, the CDR3 reads TGTGCCAGCAGTGGGATGGGGGCCTACGAGCAGTACTTC. This encodes CASSGMGAYEQYF.